This TCR beta chain was found in a study of regulatory T cells in long-lasting Graves disease. The trim removed 5 bases at V and 6 bases at J, leaving 5 bases unmatched. Per germline, CDR1 MNHEY and CDR2 SMNVEV (reference sequence). The CDR3 is 14 amino acids. Researchers made TCR beta libraries by using iRepertoire HTBI primers and running Arm-PCR on CDR3 regions. TCRdb independently ran MiXCR on the multiplex PCR reads; one entry per CDR3 protein. The repertoire holds a few hundred thousand distinct CDR3 sequences, with roughly a quarter as singletons. Specified time point: persistent/refractory GD, antithyroid drugs over 5 years with positive TRAb. Extracted RNA from PBMCs served as the source of the TCR library.

The sequence came from a female donor with Graves disease. Sequences were derived from peripheral blood mononuclear cells (PBMCs), sampled when the disease was refractory, from a patient treated with antithyroid drugs. This chain joins TRBV27 and TRBJ2-1; TRBD1 aligns across 9 bases. CDR3 residues: CASSRGQGSNEQFF. The CDR3 DNA sequence: TGTGCCAGCAGTCGGGGACAGGGAAGCAATGAGCAGTTCTTC.